The 29 T cell receptor beta chains reported below all come from one sample, sequenced in a study of shared clonotypes between healthy human individuals. The protocol was immunoSEQ multiplex PCR, while the TCRdb copy is restricted to in-frame clones and leaves out a portion. Altogether about 92,000 clones are present, around half being singletons, with the ten largest covering about 15%. The sequencing sample was made of PBMCs. The receptors derive from a woman aged 40 to 49 in good health. Some clones in this sample may be carry-over from other donors' samples.

The chain has TRBV7-2 and TRBJ2-7; 9 nucleotides line up with TRBD1. V trimming: 1 base; J trimming: 4 bases; junction bases outside the gene matches: 5. There are 15 residues in the CDR3. The germline V gene has CDR1 SGHTA and CDR2 FQGNSA. CDR3 DNA sequence: TGTGCCAGCAGCTTAGGCGGGACAGGGTTATACGAGCAGTACTTC. Translating it yields CASSLGGTGLYEQYF.

This clone was observed at least ten times. The V gene is TRBV6-1, the J gene TRBJ2-7, with D possibly being TRBD2 (6 bases). Germline values: CDR1 MNHNS, CDR2 SASEGT. This CDR3 is built from 14 residues. Trimming stripped 6 bases from V and 5 bases from J, with 17 bases between. This CDR3 is CASRTGLGRNEQYF. The CDR3 nucleotides are TGTGCCAGCAGGACGGGATTAGGGAGGAACGAGCAGTACTTC.

J is TRBJ1-4 and V is TRBV4-1; possible D gene TRBD1, 5 bases. V lost 4 bases to trimming and J lost 3 bases, with 12 bases between them. Germline V gene data show CDR1 as MGHRA and CDR2 as YSYEKL. The CDR3 extends over 15 amino acids. CDR3 region: CASSLRGLANEKLFF. CDR3 coding DNA: TGCGCCAGCAGCCTCCGGGGGTTAGCTAATGAAAAACTGTTTTTT.

The chain combines TRBV11-2 with TRBJ1-2; D gene uncertain. The V end lost 5 bases, the J end lost 3 bases, and 7 bases lay between the germline ends. The CDR3 spans 12 residues. CDR1 and CDR2 from the germline V gene are SGHAT and FQNNGV. CDR3 loop: CASSLPHYGYTF. The CDR3, as DNA: TGTGCCAGCAGCCTACCCCACTATGGCTACACCTTC. The full variable domain, completed using reference TRBV11-2 and TRBJ1-2, is EAGVAQSPRYKIIEKRQSVAFWCNPISGHATLYWYQQILGQGPKLLIQFQNNGVVDDSQLPKDRFSAERLKGVDSTLKIQPAKLEDSAVYLCASSLPHYGYTFGSGTRLTVV.

The chain links TRBV7-8 to TRBJ1-5, with 10 bases matching TRBD1. Losses at the gene ends were 5 bases for V and 7 bases for J; bases not matched to a gene: 11. The CDR3 loop spans 16 amino acids. Germline V lookup: CDR1 SGHVS, CDR2 FQNEAQ. The CDR3 sequence is CASSETRDRGRQPQHF. The CDR3 DNA sequence: TGTGCCAGCAGCGAAACCCGGGACAGGGGAAGGCAGCCCCAGCATTTT. The whole variable domain, remainder taken from reference TRBV7-8 and TRBJ1-5, is GAGVSQSPRYKVAKRGQDVALRCDPISGHVSLFWYQQALGQGPEFLTYFQNEAQLDKSGLPSDRFFAERPEGSVSTLKIQRTQQEDSAVYLCASSETRDRGRQPQHFGDGTRLSIL.

The V gene is TRBV27, the J gene TRBJ2-7; 11 bases are a match to TRBD1. Germline CDR1 reads MNHEY; CDR2 reads SMNVEV (reference sequence). After removal of 2 bases from V and 3 bases from J, the junction contained 3 bases not matched to a gene. This CDR3 has 15 amino acids. CDR3 bases: TGTGCCAGCAGTTTAACGGGACAGGGGGTCTACGAGCAGTACTTC. Its translation is CASSLTGQGVYEQYF.

Of note for this clone: A clone one base away is much larger, so this may be a read error. The genes are TRBV29-1 and TRBJ2-7; TRBD1 matches 12 bases. The CDR3 has 13 amino acids. The V gene end was trimmed by 7 bases and the J gene end by 6 bases; junction bases not matched to a gene: 7. Germline assignment: CDR1 SQVTM and CDR2 ANQGSEA. CDR3 sequence reads: CSAGDRGRSEQYF. CDR3 bases: TGCAGCGCCGGGGACAGGGGGCGCTCCGAGCAGTACTTC.

This clone was observed at least ten times. V and J are TRBV18 and TRBJ1-3; 8 bases are shared with TRBD1. The CDR3 runs to 15 residues. Germline V gene data show CDR1 as KGHSH and CDR2 as LQKENI. The J segment lost 4 bases and the V segment lost 5 bases, leaving 7 bases of the junction unmatched. The CDR3 bases are TGTGCCAGCTCATATGGACAGGGAAAAGGAAACACCATATATTTT. It translates to CASSYGQGKGNTIYF.

This clone was detected many times. Other nucleotide sequences from this sample produce the same CDR3. The CDR3 nucleotides are TGTGCCAGCTCAGATTGGACCGGGACAGCGGATGAAAAACTGTTTTTT. It encodes CASSDWTGTADEKLFF. The chain combines TRBV18 with TRBJ1-4, with TRBD1 identical over 7 bases. Germline loops: CDR1 KGHSH, CDR2 LQKENI. The CDR3 length is 16 residues. The ends lost 5 bases at V and 6 bases at J; junction bases unmatched: 12.

This clone has a handful of counts. The J gene is TRBJ2-6, the V gene TRBV4-3; D possibly corresponds to TRBD1 (6 bases). In germline, CDR1 is LGHNA, CDR2 YSLEER. This CDR3 comprises 19 residues. Trimming left V 1 base short and J 4 bases short, with 20 bases between. CDR3: CASSQGGRGSFLGANVLTF. DNA of the CDR3: TGCGCCAGCAGCCAAGGGGGCAGGGGTTCCTTTCTGGGGGCCAACGTCCTGACTTTC.

The chain employs TRBV10-3 and TRBJ1-1; D uncertain. Germline V lookup: CDR1 ENHRY, CDR2 SYGVKD. The CDR3 covers 14 residues. V lost 6 bases and J lost 7, with 18 bases in between. CDR3 nucleotide sequence: TGTGCCATCAGCCCCGGGAGGGCAGGAGGTGAAGCTTTCTTT. Translating it yields CAISPGRAGGEAFF.

This clone was counted a few times. V usage is TRBV9 and J usage is TRBJ2-5, with TRBD2 matching over 10 bases. Germline-derived CDR1 and CDR2 are SGDLS and YYNGEE. The trim removed 0 bases at V and 11 bases at J, leaving 10 bases unmatched. The CDR3 runs to 15 residues. The CDR3 loop reads CASSVEAGGFEEQYF. DNA for the CDR3: TGTGCCAGCAGCGTAGAAGCGGGAGGGTTCGAAGAGCAGTACTTC.

V is TRBV28 and J is TRBJ1-6; 9 bases match TRBD1. Germline values: CDR1 MDHEN, CDR2 SYDVKM. The V and J ends lost 3 bases and 12 bases, in that order; junction bases with no gene match: 12. The CDR3 has 16 amino acids. CDR3 in DNA: TGTGCCAGCAGTTTCGGCCGACAGGGGGTCGGGCGACCCCTCCACTTT. This gives the protein CASSFGRQGVGRPLHF.

This clone is judged medium-sized. The chain carries TRBV27 and TRBJ2-5; D unresolved. The DNA end is a closer match to TRBJ2-7, so the J assignment may be wrong. CDR1 and CDR2 (germline): MNHEY, SMNVEV (reference sequence). The CDR3 is 12 residues long. CDR3 nucleotides: TGTGCCAGCAGGTCCCCCTCGTACGAGCAGTACTTC. Protein sequence: CASRSPSYEQYF.

This clone was recorded once. The rearrangement joins TRBV30 to TRBJ2-7, with D unclear. The CDR3 totals 12 residues. Germline lookup yields CDR1 GTSNPN and CDR2 SVGIG (reference sequence). V dropped 1 base and J dropped 9 bases, with 13 bases sitting between them. The CDR3 region is CAWSAPRLGQYF. CDR3 coding DNA: TGTGCCTGGAGTGCACCCCGACTCGGGCAGTACTTC. The entire variable domain, with the rest obtained from reference TRBV30 and TRBJ2-7, is as follows: SQTIHQWPATLVQPVGSPLSLECTVEGTSNPNLYWYRQAAGRGLQLLFYSVGIGQISSEVPQNLSASRPQDRQFILSSKKLLLSDSGFYLCAWSAPRLGQYFGPGTRLTVT.

In its sample, this clone was seen many times. The chain has TRBV7-2 and TRBJ1-1, with TRBD1 as a possible D gene (6 bases). The V and J ends lost 5 bases and 3 bases respectively, with 19 bases between them. The CDR3 is made up of 16 amino acids. Germline-derived CDR1 and CDR2 are SGHTA and FQGNSA. CDR3 in amino acids: CASSPMTRGWDTEAFF. The CDR3, as DNA: TGTGCCAGCAGCCCCATGACCAGGGGCTGGGACACTGAAGCTTTCTTT.

This clone has a handful of counts. The DNA of the CDR3 is TGTGCCAGCAGCCGCGAGGGGGCTAGCGGGAGACTCATCAGGGGAGAGCAGTACTTC. Its protein is CASSREGASGRLIRGEQYF. The chain links TRBV28 to TRBJ2-7; TRBD2 agrees at 10 bases. The junction had 24 bases not matched to a gene; V was cut back by 6 bases and J by 7 bases. The CDR3 is 19 residues long. In germline, CDR1 is MDHEN, CDR2 SYDVKM.

The rearrangement uses TRBV5-4 and TRBJ2-7, with 11 positions matching TRBD2. The CDR3 extends over 17 amino acids. V shed 0 bases and J 5 bases; nucleotides not matched to a gene: 10. Germline V gives CDR1 SGHNT, CDR2 YYREEE (reference sequence). Here the CDR3 reads CASSLALAGGPFHEQYF. The DNA for the CDR3 is TGTGCCAGCAGCTTGGCCTTAGCGGGAGGGCCTTTCCACGAGCAGTACTTC.

V usage is TRBV28 and J usage is TRBJ1-5; 12 nucleotides align to TRBD1. The germline V gene encodes CDR1 MDHEN and CDR2 SYDVKM. This CDR3 has 15 residues. V gave up 5 bases and J gave up 7 bases; unmatched junction bases: 6. CDR3 residues: CASSPGTGGRQPQHF. CDR3 DNA sequence: TGTGCCAGCAGTCCAGGGACAGGGGGCCGGCAGCCCCAGCATTTT.

This chain connects TRBV11-2 to TRBJ1-1; TRBD1 is a possible D gene (5 bases). The CDR3 consists of 16 residues. Germline V gene lookup returns CDR1 SGHAT and CDR2 FQNNGV. Trimming removed 0 bases from V and 4 bases from J, with 15 bases in between. The CDR3 bases are TGTGCCAGCAGCTTAGATCCGACCGGGGCGCCCACTGAAGCTTTCTTT. This codes for CASSLDPTGAPTEAFF.

A word on this clone: A far larger clone differs by one base, so this is likely a read error. Given the absence of the conserved phenylalanine or tryptophan at the CDR3 end, a read error is likely. J is TRBJ2-3 and V is TRBV7-3; D is possibly TRBD1 (5 bases). Looked up from germline, CDR1 is SGHTA and CDR2 is FQGTGA. The CDR3 loop spans 14 amino acids. V was shortened by 4 bases and J by 2 bases, with 10 bases between the two germline ends. This CDR3 reads CASSYTGLTDTQYL. The CDR3 region has the DNA TGTGCCAGCAGCTACACAGGCCTCACAGATACGCAGTATCTT.

On this clone itself: The likely explanation is a read error, given a far larger clone one base away. Other DNA sequences from this sample encode an identical CDR3 as well. The rearrangement links TRBV5-1 to TRBJ2-3; D call uncertain. Germline values: CDR1 SGHRS, CDR2 YFSETQ. The CDR3 consists of 14 residues. Deletions cut 4 bases from V and 4 bases from J, with 13 bases between. The CDR3 bases are TGCGCCAGCAGCAGTAAAGACTCCGCAGATACGCAGTATTTT. Translation: CASSSKDSADTQYF.

V gene TRBV5-1 combines with J gene TRBJ2-7, with 7 bases lining up with TRBD1. Germline lookup yields CDR1 SGHRS and CDR2 YFSETQ. CDR3 length: 17 residues. The V and J ends lost 4 bases and 0 bases, in that order; junction bases with no gene match: 13. The chain's CDR3 is CASSLKTGASISYEQYF. In DNA, the CDR3 is TGCGCCAGCAGCCTTAAAACAGGGGCCTCTATCTCCTACGAGCAGTACTTC.

The chain couples TRBV5-1 to TRBJ2-1, with D perhaps TRBD2 (5 bases). The CDR3 extends over 16 amino acids. The germline V gene has CDR1 SGHRS and CDR2 YFSETQ. The ends were cut back, 1 base at V and 3 bases at J, with 14 bases in the middle. In DNA, the CDR3 is TGCGCCAGCAGCTTGAGGGAGACTCTGAACTACAATGAGCAGTTCTTC. Protein: CASSLRETLNYNEQFF. Looking up the rest from reference TRBV5-1 and TRBJ2-1 gives the full variable domain: KAGVTQTPRYLIKTRGQQVTLSCSPISGHRSVSWYQQTPGQGLQFLFEYFSETQRNKGNFPGRFSGRQFSNSRSEMNVSTLELGDSALYLCASSLRETLNYNEQFFGPGTRLTVL.

This clone was observed a few times. V usage is TRBV5-1 and J usage is TRBJ1-5, with D tentatively TRBD1 (6 bases). This CDR3 has 13 amino acids. CDR1 is SGHRS, CDR2 YFSETQ, per germline. V lost 7 bases and J 7 bases, leaving 15 bases between the germline ends. The CDR3 DNA follows: TGCGCCAGCTCGGCAGGGGAGTACCAGCCCCAGCATTTT. This translates into CASSAGEYQPQHF.

This clone was counted ten times or more. The chain has TRBV30 and TRBJ2-7, with a tentative D call TRBD1 (5 bases). The V gene lost 2 bases and the J gene lost 5 bases, with 10 bases spanning the gap. The CDR3 runs to 12 residues. Germline assignment: CDR1 GTSNPN and CDR2 SVGIG (reference sequence). For the CDR3, the DNA is TGTGCCTGGAGTCCCAGGGTCAACGAGCAGTACTTC. It translates to CAWSPRVNEQYF.

The chain carries TRBV7-2 and TRBJ1-1; D might be TRBD1 (6 bases). Germline V gives CDR1 SGHTA, CDR2 FQGNSA. CDR3 length: 13 amino acids. The V end lost 0 bases, the J end lost 6 bases, and 8 bases lay between the germline ends. In DNA form, the CDR3 reads TGTGCCAGCAGCTTAGCCGGACAGTCTGAAGCTTTCTTT. The encoded protein is CASSLAGQSEAFF.

The J gene is TRBJ2-7, the V gene TRBV28; 12 positions match TRBD2. The CDR3 is 20 amino acids. Germline assignment: CDR1 MDHEN and CDR2 SYDVKM. V trimming: 7 bases; J trimming: 3 bases; junction bases outside the gene matches: 22. CDR3 DNA sequence: TGTGCCAGCACCACACCTTGGGGGTGGAAGACTAGCGGGAGTCTCTACGAGCAGTACTTC. Its protein is CASTTPWGWKTSGSLYEQYF.

The J gene is TRBJ2-3, the V gene TRBV5-1; D could derive from TRBD1 or TRBD2 (5 bases each). CDR3 length equals 13 residues. With 4 bases removed from V and 5 bases from J, the gap between germline ends came to 11 bases. The germline CDR1 and CDR2 sequences are SGHRS and YFSETQ. In nucleotides, the CDR3 is TGCGCCAGCAGCCCCCTGAGGGGAGATACGCAGTATTTT. Protein: CASSPLRGDTQYF.